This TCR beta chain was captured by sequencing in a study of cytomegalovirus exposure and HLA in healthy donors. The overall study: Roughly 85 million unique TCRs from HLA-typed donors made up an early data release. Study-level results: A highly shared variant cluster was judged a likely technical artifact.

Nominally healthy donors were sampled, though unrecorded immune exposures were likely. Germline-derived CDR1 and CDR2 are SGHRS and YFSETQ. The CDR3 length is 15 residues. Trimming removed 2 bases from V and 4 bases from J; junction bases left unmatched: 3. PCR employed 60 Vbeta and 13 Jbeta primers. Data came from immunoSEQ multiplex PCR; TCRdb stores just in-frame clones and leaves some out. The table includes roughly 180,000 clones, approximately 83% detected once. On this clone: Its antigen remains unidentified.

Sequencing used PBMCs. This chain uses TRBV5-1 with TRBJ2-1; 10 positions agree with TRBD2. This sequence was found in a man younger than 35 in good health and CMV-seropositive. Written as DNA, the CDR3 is TGCGCCAGCAGCTTAAGCGGGGGGGGATACAATGAGCAGTTCTTC. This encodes CASSLSGGGYNEQFF. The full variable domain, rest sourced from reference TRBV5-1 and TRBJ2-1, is KAGVTQTPRYLIKTRGQQVTLSCSPISGHRSVSWYQQTPGQGLQFLFEYFSETQRNKGNFPGRFSGRQFSNSRSEMNVSTLELGDSALYLCASSLSGGGYNEQFFGPGTRLTVL.